The clone carrying this T cell receptor (beta chain) showed up just a few times. Antigen specificity is unknown. The CDR3 length is 17 residues. The junction had 6 bases not matched to a gene; V was cut back by 1 base and J by 2 bases. From germline, CDR1 is MDHEN and CDR2 SYDVKM. Each donor was a healthy Caucasian individual from Russia, aged about 6 to 95. Per-sample PBMC isolation yielded at least 7 million cells. The record originates from a study of blood T cells in healthy people across ages. For the study at large: Capture by template switching was about one barcoded beta molecule per two T cells.

It was with a sample-barcoded 5' primer and a J-beta primer mix that a second PCR of about 7 to 12 cycles was run. MiXCR, applied by TCRdb to the 5' RACE reads, yields one record per CDR3 protein. This table has about 1.8 million distinct CDR3 sequences, roughly 50% appearing once. Study-wide results and caveats: A greater number of naive CD4+ cells and higher diversity distinguished long-lived donors from aged donors.

This chain joins TRBV28 and TRBJ2-5, with 11 bases identical to TRBD2. The sample was blood. The source of this sequence is a woman in her forties in good health. For the CDR3, the DNA is TGTGCCAGCAGTTTATCCGGACTAGCGGGCCGGCAAGAGACCCAGTACTTC. This sequence encodes CASSLSGLAGRQETQYF.